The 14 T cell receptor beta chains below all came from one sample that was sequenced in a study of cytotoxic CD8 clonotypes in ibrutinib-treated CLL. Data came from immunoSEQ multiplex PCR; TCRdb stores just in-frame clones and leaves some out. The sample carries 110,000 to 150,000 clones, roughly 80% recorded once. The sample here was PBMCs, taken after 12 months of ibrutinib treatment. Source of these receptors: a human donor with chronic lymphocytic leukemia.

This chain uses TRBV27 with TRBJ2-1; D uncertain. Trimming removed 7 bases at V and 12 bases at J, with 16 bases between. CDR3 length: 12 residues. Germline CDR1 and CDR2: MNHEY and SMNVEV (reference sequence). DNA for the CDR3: TGTGCCAGCATACACACTGCGTGGGGGCAGTTCTTC. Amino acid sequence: CASIHTAWGQFF.

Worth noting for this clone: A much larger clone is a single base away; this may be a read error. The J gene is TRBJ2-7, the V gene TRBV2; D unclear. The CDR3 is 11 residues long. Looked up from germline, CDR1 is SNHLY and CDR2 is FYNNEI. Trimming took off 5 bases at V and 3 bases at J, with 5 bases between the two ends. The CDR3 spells CASSYSYEQYF. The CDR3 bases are TGTGCCAGCAGTTACAGCTACGAGCAGTACTTC.

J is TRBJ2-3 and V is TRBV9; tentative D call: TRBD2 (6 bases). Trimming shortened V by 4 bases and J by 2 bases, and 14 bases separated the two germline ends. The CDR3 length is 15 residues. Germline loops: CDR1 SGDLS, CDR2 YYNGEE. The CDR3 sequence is CASSRLGGVTDTQYF. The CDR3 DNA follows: TGTGCCAGCAGCAGGCTGGGGGGTGTCACAGATACGCAGTATTTT.

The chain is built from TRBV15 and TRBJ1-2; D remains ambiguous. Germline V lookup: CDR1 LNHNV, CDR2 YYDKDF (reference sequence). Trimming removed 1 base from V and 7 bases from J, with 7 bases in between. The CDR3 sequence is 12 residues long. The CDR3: CATSRVGSGYTF. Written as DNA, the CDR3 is TGTGCCACCAGCAGAGTGGGGAGTGGCTACACCTTC.

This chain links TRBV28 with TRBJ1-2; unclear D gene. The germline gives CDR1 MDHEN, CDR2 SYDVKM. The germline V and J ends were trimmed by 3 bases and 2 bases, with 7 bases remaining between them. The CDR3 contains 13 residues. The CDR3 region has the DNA TGTGCCAGCAGTTTGTGGCAGAACTATGGCTACACCTTC. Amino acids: CASSLWQNYGYTF.

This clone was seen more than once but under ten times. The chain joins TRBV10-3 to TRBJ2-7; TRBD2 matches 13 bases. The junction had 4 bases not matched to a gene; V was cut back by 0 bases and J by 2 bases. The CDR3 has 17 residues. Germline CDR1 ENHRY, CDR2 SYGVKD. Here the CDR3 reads CAISESGGTSGAYEQYF. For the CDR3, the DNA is TGTGCCATCAGTGAGTCTGGAGGGACTAGCGGGGCCTACGAGCAGTACTTC.

The CDR3 DNA sequence: TGTGCCAGCAGCTTTTTAGCGGGAGGGACGGGGAATGAGCAGTTCTTC. Its translation is CASSFLAGGTGNEQFF. This sequence joins TRBV7-2 and TRBJ2-1, with 11 bases identical to TRBD2. V was clipped by 3 bases and J by 7 bases; unmatched bases: 8. CDR1 SGHTA and CDR2 FQGNSA come from the germline V gene. The CDR3 extends over 16 amino acids.

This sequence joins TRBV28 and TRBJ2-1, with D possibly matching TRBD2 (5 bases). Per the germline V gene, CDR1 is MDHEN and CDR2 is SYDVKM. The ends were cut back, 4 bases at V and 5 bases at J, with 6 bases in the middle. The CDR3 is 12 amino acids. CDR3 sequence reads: CASSSRDNEQFF. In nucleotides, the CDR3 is TGTGCCAGCAGTTCGCGGGACAATGAGCAGTTCTTC. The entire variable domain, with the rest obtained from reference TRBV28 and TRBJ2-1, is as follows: DVKVTQSSRYLVKRTGEKVFLECVQDMDHENMFWYRQDPGLGLRLIYFSYDVKMKEKGDIPEGYSVSREKKERFSLILESASTNQTSMYLCASSSRDNEQFFGPGTRLTVL.

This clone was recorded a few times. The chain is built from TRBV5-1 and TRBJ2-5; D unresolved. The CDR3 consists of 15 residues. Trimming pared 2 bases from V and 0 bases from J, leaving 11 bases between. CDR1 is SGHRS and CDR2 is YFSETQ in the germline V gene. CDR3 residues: CASSFEARNQETQYF. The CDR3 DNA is TGCGCCAGCAGCTTTGAGGCGCGGAACCAAGAGACCCAGTACTTC.

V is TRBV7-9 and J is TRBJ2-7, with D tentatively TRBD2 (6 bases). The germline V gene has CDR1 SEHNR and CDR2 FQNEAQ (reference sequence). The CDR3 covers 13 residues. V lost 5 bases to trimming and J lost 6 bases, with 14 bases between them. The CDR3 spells CASSVEGGSEQYF. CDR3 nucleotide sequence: TGTGCCAGCAGCGTGGAGGGAGGAAGCGAGCAGTACTTC.

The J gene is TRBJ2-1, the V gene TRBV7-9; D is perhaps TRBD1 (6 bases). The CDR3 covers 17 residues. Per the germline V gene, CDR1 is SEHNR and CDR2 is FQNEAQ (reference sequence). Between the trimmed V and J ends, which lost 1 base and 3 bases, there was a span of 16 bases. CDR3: CASSLVGQSLYYNEQFF. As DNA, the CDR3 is TGTGCCAGCAGCTTAGTAGGACAGAGCCTCTACTACAATGAGCAGTTCTTC.

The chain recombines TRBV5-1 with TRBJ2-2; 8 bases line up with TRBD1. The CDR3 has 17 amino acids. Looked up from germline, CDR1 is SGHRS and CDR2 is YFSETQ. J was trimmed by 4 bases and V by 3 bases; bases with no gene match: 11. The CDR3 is CASSWPGRGRPTGELFF. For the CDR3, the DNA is TGCGCCAGCAGCTGGCCCGGCAGGGGGCGTCCCACCGGGGAGCTGTTTTTT.

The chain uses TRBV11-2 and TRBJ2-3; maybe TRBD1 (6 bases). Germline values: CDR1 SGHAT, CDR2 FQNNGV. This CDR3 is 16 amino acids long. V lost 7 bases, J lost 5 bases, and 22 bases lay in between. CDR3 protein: CASTPLGRAGEDTQYF. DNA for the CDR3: TGTGCCAGCACCCCTCTTGGCCGGGCAGGGGAAGATACGCAGTATTTT.

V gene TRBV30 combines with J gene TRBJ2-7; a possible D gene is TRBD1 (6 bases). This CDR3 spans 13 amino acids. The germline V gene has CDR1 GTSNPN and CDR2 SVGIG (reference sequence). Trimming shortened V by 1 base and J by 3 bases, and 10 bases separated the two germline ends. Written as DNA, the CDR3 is TGTGCCTGGAGTGGAGGGGGAAGCTACGAGCAGTACTTC. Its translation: CAWSGGGSYEQYF.